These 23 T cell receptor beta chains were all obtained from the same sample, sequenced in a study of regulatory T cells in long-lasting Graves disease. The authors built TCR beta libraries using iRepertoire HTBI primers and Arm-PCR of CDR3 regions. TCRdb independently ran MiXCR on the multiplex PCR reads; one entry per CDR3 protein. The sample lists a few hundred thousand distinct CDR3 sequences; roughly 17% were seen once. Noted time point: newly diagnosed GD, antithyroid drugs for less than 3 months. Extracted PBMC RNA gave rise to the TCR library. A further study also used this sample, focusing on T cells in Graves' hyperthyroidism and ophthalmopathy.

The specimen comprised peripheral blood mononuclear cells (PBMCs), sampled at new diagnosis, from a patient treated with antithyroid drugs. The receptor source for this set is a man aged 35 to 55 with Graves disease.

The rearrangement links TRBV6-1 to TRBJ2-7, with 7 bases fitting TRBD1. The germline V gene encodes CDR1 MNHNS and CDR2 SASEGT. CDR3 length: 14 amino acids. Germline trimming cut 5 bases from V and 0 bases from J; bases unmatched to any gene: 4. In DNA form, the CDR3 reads TGTGCCAGCAGTCAGGGACAGCACTCCTACGAGCAGTACTTC. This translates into CASSQGQHSYEQYF.

CDR3: CASARGGQIYNEQFF. DNA for the CDR3: TGTGCCAGTGCCCGCGGTGGGCAGATCTACAATGAGCAGTTCTTC. This rearrangement joins TRBV27 to TRBJ2-1, with D hard to call. This CDR3 comprises 15 residues. The ends were cut back, 9 bases at V and 3 bases at J, with 18 bases in the middle. Germline CDR1 MNHEY, CDR2 SMNVEV (reference sequence).

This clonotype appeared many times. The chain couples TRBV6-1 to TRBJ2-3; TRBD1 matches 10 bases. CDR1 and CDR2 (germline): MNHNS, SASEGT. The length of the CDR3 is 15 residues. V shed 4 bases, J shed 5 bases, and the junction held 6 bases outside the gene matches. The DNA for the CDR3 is TGTGCCAGCAGTGTCCGGACAGGGGGTCTAGATACGCAGTATTTT. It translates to CASSVRTGGLDTQYF.

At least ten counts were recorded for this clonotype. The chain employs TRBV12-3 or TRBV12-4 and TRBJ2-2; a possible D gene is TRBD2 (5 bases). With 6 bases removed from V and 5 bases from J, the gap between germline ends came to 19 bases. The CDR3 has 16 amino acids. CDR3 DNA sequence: TGTGCCAGCAGCCTAACGGACTCACTAGGGACCGGGGAGCTGTTTTTT. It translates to CASSLTDSLGTGELFF.

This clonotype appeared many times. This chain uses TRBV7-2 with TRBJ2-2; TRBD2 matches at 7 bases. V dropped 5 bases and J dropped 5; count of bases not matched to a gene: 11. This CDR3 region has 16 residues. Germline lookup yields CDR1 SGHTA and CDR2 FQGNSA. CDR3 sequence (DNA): TGTGCCAGCAGCCGGTTCGGGGGGTCGTATACCGGGGAGCTGTTTTTT. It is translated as CASSRFGGSYTGELFF.

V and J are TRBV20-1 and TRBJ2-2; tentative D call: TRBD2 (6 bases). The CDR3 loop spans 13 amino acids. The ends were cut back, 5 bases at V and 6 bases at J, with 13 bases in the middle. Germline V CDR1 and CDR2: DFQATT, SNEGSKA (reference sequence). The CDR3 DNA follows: TGCAGTGCTGGAGGGAGACTAGCCGGGGAGCTGTTTTTT. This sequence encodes CSAGGRLAGELFF.

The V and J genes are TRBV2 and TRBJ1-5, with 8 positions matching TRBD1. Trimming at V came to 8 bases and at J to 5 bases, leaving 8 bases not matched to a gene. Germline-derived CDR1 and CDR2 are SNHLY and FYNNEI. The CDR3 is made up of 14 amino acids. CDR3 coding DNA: TGTGCCAGCCGCCGTCGACAGGGGCATCAGCCCCAGCATTTT. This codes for CASRRRQGHQPQHF.

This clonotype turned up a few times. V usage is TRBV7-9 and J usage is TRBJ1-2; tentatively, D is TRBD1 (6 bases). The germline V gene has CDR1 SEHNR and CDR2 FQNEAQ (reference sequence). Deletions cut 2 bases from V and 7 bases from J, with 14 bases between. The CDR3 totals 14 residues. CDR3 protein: CASSLFTQGSGYTF. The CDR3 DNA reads TGTGCCAGCAGCTTATTCACACAGGGCTCTGGCTACACCTTC. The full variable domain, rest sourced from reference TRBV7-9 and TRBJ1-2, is DTGVSQNPRHKITKRGQNVTFRCDPISEHNRLYWYRQTLGQGPEFLTYFQNEAQLEKSRLLSDRFSAERPKGSFSTLEIQRTEQGDSAMYLCASSLFTQGSGYTFGSGTRLTVV.

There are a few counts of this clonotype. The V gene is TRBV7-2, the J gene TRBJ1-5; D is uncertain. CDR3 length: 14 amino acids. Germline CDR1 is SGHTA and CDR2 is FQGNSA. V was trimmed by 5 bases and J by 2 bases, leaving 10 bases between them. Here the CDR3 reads CASSENFGNQPQHF. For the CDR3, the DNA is TGTGCCAGCAGCGAAAATTTCGGCAATCAGCCCCAGCATTTT. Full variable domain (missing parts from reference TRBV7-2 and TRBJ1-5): GAGVSQSPSNKVTEKGKDVELRCDPISGHTALYWYRQSLGQGLEFLIYFQGNSAPDKSGLPSDRFSAERTGGSVSTLTIQRTQQEDSAVYLCASSENFGNQPQHFGDGTRLSIL.

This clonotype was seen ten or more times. The CDR3 is CASSLLDGQPQHF. The CDR3 region has the DNA TGTGCCAGCAGCTTACTGGACGGTCAGCCCCAGCATTTT. V and J are TRBV7-9 and TRBJ1-5; D gene uncertain. This CDR3 region has 13 residues. V was shortened by 2 bases and J by 6 bases, with 8 bases between the two germline ends. Germline V gene sequence: CDR1 SEHNR, CDR2 FQNEAQ (reference sequence).

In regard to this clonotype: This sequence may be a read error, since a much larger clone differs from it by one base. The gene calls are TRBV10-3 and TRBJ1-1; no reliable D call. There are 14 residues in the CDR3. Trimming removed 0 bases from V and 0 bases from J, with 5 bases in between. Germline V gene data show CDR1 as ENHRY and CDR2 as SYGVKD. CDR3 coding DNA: TGTGCCATCAGTGAGTCGATCCTGAACACTGAAGCTTTCTTT. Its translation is CAISESILNTEAFF.

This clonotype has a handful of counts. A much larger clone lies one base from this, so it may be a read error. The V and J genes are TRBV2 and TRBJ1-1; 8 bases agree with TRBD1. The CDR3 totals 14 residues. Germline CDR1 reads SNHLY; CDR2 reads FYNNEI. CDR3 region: CASSGQGPNTGAFF. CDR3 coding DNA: TGTGCCAGCAGTGGACAGGGGCCGAACACTGGAGCTTTCTTT.

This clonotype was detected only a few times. CDR3 sequence: CAISVLAGEGEQFF. CDR3 coding DNA: TGTGCCATCAGTGTTCTAGCGGGGGAAGGTGAGCAGTTCTTC. The rearrangement links TRBV10-3 to TRBJ2-1; 10 bases are a match to TRBD2. The CDR3 totals 14 residues. The J segment lost 9 bases and the V segment lost 4 bases, leaving 6 bases of the junction unmatched. Germline assignment: CDR1 ENHRY and CDR2 SYGVKD.

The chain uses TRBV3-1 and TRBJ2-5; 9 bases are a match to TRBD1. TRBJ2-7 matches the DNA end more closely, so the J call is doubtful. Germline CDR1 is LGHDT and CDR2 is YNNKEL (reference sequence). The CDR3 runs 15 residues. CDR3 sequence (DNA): TGTGCCAGCAGTTCTACAGGGGGCGTTGGATACGAGCAGTACTTC. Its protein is CASSSTGGVGYEQYF.

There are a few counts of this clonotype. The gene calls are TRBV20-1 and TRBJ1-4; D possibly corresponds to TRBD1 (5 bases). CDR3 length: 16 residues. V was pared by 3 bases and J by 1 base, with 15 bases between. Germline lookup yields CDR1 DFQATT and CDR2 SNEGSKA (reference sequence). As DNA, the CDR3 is TGCAGTGCTAGTCGTCAGGGCAGGCGAACTAATGAAAAACTGTTTTTT. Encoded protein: CSASRQGRRTNEKLFF.

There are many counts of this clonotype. The CDR3 here is CASRPRALRQTTGELFF. The DNA for the CDR3 is TGTGCCAGCAGACCCCGGGCCCTCCGACAAACCACCGGGGAGCTGTTTTTT. This chain links TRBV12-3 or TRBV12-4 with TRBJ2-2; D unclear. This CDR3 is 17 amino acids long. V shed 6 bases and J shed 4 bases, with 21 bases lying between them.

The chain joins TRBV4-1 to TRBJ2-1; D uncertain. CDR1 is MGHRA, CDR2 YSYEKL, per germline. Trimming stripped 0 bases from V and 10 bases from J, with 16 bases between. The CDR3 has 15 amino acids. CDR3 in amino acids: CASSQDRGRIREQFF. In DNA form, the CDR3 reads TGCGCCAGCAGCCAAGATCGCGGCAGGATTAGGGAGCAGTTCTTC.

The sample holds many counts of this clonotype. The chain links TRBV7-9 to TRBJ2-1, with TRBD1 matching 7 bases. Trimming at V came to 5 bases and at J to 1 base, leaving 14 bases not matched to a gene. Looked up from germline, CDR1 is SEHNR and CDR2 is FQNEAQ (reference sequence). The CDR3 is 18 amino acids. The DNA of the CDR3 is TGTGCCAGCAGCGCCCTTAGGAGTCGGGACAGATCCTACAATGAGCAGTTCTTC. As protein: CASSALRSRDRSYNEQFF.

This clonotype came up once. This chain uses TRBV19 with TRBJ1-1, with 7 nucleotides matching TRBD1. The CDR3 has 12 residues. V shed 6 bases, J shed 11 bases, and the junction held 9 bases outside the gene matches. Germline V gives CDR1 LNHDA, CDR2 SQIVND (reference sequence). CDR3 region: CASSERTGRAFF. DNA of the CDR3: TGTGCCAGTAGCGAACGGACAGGTCGGGCTTTCTTT.

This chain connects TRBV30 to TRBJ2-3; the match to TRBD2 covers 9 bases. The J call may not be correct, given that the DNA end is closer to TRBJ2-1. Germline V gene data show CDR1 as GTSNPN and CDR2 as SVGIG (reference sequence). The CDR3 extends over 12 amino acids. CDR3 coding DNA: TGTGCCTGGAAACTAGCGGGCATTGAGCAGTTCTTC. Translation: CAWKLAGIEQFF.

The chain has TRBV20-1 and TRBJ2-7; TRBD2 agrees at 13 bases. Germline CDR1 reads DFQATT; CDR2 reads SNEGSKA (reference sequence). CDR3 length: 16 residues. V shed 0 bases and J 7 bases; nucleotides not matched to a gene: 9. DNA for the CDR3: TGCAGTGCTAGAGAGGGACTAGCGGGGCTGCTGGGGGAGCAGTACTTC. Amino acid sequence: CSAREGLAGLLGEQYF.

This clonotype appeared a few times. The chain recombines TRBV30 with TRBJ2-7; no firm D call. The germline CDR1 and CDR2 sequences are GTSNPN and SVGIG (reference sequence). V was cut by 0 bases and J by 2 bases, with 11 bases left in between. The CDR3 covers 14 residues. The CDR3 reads CAWSVGWGTYEQYF. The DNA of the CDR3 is TGTGCCTGGAGTGTCGGGTGGGGAACCTACGAGCAGTACTTC.

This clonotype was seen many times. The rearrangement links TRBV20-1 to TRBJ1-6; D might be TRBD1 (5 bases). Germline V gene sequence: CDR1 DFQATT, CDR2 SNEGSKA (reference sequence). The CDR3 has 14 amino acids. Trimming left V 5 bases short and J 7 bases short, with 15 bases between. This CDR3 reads CSAGDRGRNSPLHF. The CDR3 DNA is TGCAGTGCTGGGGACCGGGGTCGGAATTCACCCCTCCACTTT.